This is a list of T cell receptor beta chains from one sample in a study of regulatory T cells in long-lasting Graves disease. TCRdb recomputed calls from the multiplex PCR reads with MiXCR, one row per CDR3 protein. The sample holds 500,000 or so distinct CDR3 sequences, approximately 16% seen once. In addition, the sample was reused for a study of T cells in Graves' hyperthyroidism and ophthalmopathy.

Sequencing used peripheral blood mononuclear cells (PBMCs), obtained at new diagnosis, from a patient treated with antithyroid drugs. The receptors originated from a woman aged 35 to 59 with Graves disease. Both conserved end residues are part of each CDR3. The D gene is left open where the match is weak. A clone size is listed for some rows: how often the clone was seen (once, few, many), or a class if it is expanded.

CASIATAGDTEAFF TGTGCCAGCATTGCGACAGCAGGGGACACTGAAGCTTTCTTT TRBV12-3/TRBV12-4 many 14 TRBJ1-1 .
CASREYRGGTEAFF TGTGCCAGCAGGGAATACAGGGGTGGAACTGAAGCTTTCTTT TRBV2 many 14 TRBJ1-1 TRBD1
CASSPSRDGKTSGANVLTF TGTGCCAGCAGCCCGTCTCGGGACGGCAAAACATCTGGGGCCAACGTCCTGACTTTC TRBV11-1 few 19 TRBJ2-6 .
CASSFLGREAGELFF TGTGCCAGCAGCTTCTTGGGCAGGGAAGCCGGGGAGCTGTTTTTT TRBV5-6 many 15 TRBJ2-2 .
CSARDIAGGNTGELFF TGCAGTGCTAGAGATATAGCGGGGGGGAACACCGGGGAGCTGTTTTTT TRBV20-1 few 16 TRBJ2-2 TRBD2
CASSGYDYASEQFF TGTGCCAGCAGCGGGTATGACTACGCCTCTGAGCAGTTCTTC TRBV6-1 . 14 TRBJ2-1 .
CASSLEGQGAGQYF TGCGCCAGCAGCTTGGAAGGACAGGGGGCCGGTCAGTACTTC TRBV5-1 . 14 TRBJ2-4 TRBD1
CASSSGGYSYNEQFF TGTGCCAGCAGCTCGGGGGGCTATTCCTACAATGAGCAGTTCTTC TRBV7-2 many 15 TRBJ2-1 .
CASSSGPLAFF TGTGCCAGCAGTTCGGGGCCCTTAGCTTTCTTT TRBV12-3/TRBV12-4 many 11 TRBJ1-1 .
CASSVGEDGYTF TGTGCCAGCAGCGTTGGAGAGGATGGCTACACCTTC TRBV9 . 12 TRBJ1-2 .
CAWGLGQGAGEAFF TGTGCCTGGGGTCTAGGACAGGGGGCGGGAGAAGCTTTCTTT TRBV30 . 14 TRBJ1-1 TRBD1
CASSSRQGWNEQFF TGTGCCAGCAGCTCAAGACAGGGCTGGAATGAGCAGTTCTTC TRBV5-4 many 14 TRBJ2-1 TRBD1
CASSPPLAGAYEQYF TGTGCCAGCAGTCCGCCCTTAGCGGGGGCCTACGAGCAGTACTTC TRBV6-1 many 15 TRBJ2-7 TRBD2
CASSPTGGITEAFF TGTGCCAGCAGCCCGACAGGGGGCATAACTGAAGCTTTCTTT TRBV12-3/TRBV12-4 many 14 TRBJ1-1 TRBD1
CASSPSAGQGTGAFF TGTGCCAGCAGTCCCTCTGCGGGACAGGGGACTGGAGCTTTCTTT TRBV28 many 15 TRBJ1-1 TRBD1
CASSFIGGSSYNEQFF TGTGCCAGCAGCTTCATAGGCGGGAGCTCCTACAATGAGCAGTTCTTC TRBV11-2 many 16 TRBJ2-1 TRBD2
CASSYAGLGVNYEQYF TGTGCCAGCAGTTACGCGGGACTAGGCGTGAACTACGAGCAGTACTTC TRBV6-2/TRBV6-3 many 16 TRBJ2-7 TRBD2
CASSQEPVKTQYF TGTGCCAGCAGCCAAGAACCGGTAAAGACCCAGTACTTC TRBV3-1 many 13 TRBJ2-5 .
CASSIVGPGELFF TGTGCCAGTAGTATTGTCGGTCCCGGGGAGCTGTTTTTT TRBV19 . 13 TRBJ2-2 .
CASSLDWGDQYF TGTGCCAGCAGCTTAGACTGGGGGGACCAGTACTTC TRBV7-2 . 12 TRBJ2-5 .
CASGLGVNQPQHF TGTGCTAGTGGTCTAGGGGTGAATCAGCCCCAGCATTTT TRBV12-5 few 13 TRBJ1-5 .
CASSEGVAGNTIYF TGTGCCAGCAGTGAGGGAGTCGCTGGAAACACCATATATTTT TRBV9 few 14 TRBJ1-3 .
CASSPLEGGYNEQFF TGCGCCAGCAGTCCGCTTGAGGGGGGCTACAATGAGCAGTTCTTC TRBV10-2 . 15 TRBJ2-1 .
CASSYGRPGTNTQYF TGTGCCAGCAGTTACGGGCGGCCGGGAACGAATACGCAGTATTTT TRBV6-5 few 15 TRBJ2-3 .
CASSQDRGLRTDTQYF TGCGCCAGCAGCCAAGATAGGGGACTTCGCACAGATACGCAGTATTTT TRBV4-1 . 16 TRBJ2-3 .
CATSKMVRGQGSADTQYF TGTGCCACCAGCAAGATGGTGCGGGGACAGGGGAGTGCAGATACGCAGTATTTT TRBV15 . 18 TRBJ2-3 TRBD1
CASSIRGTYGYTF TGTGCCAGTAGTATAAGGGGGACATATGGCTACACCTTC TRBV19 . 13 TRBJ1-2 .
CASSQGPGNNQPQHF TGTGCCAGCAGCCAAGGGCCAGGGAACAATCAGCCCCAGCATTTT TRBV2 many 15 TRBJ1-5 .
CASSYSRRYEKLFF TGTGCCAGCAGTTACTCTAGGCGGTATGAAAAACTGTTTTTT TRBV6-2/TRBV6-3 few 14 TRBJ1-4 .
CASSTGQAIGYTF TGTGCCAGCAGCACCGGACAGGCCATAGGCTACACCTTC TRBV7-9 . 13 TRBJ1-2 TRBD1
CASSLEAGNGPSEAFF TGCGCCAGCAGCTTGGAGGCGGGGAACGGACCTTCTGAAGCTTTCTTT TRBV5-1 . 16 TRBJ1-1 .
CASSLIGSTDTQYF TGTGCCAGCAGCTTAATTGGATCGACAGATACGCAGTATTTT TRBV7-3 many 14 TRBJ2-3 .
CASTTTSGPPSPTRSANYGYTF TGTGCCAGCACTACAACCTCGGGGCCCCCGTCGCCAACTAGATCGGCTAACTATGGCTACACCTTC TRBV12-3/TRBV12-4 few 22 TRBJ1-2 .
CASSDSGSVETQYF TGTGCCAGCAGTGACTCAGGGAGCGTAGAGACCCAGTACTTC TRBV6-1 few 14 TRBJ2-5 .
CSATLGLTNQPQHF TGCAGTGCCACCCTGGGACTGACCAATCAGCCCCAGCATTTT TRBV20-1 many 14 TRBJ1-5 .
CVTSRVQGGWQYF TGTGTCACCAGCAGAGTCCAGGGAGGATGGCAGTACTTC TRBV15 . 13 TRBJ2-7 .
CASSITGGFFSGYTF TGTGCCAGCTCGATAACAGGGGGTTTTTTTTCCGGCTACACCTTC TRBV28 once 15 TRBJ1-2 TRBD1
CASSSPTGASDGYTF TGTGCCAGCAGTTCCCCGACAGGGGCATCGGATGGCTACACCTTC TRBV6-5 many 15 TRBJ1-2 TRBD1
CASSISGAANYGYTF TGTGCCAGTAGTATCTCGGGGGCGGCTAACTATGGCTACACCTTC TRBV19 few 15 TRBJ1-2 .
CASSDSEAFF TGTGCCAGCAGTGACAGTGAAGCTTTCTTT TRBV28 many 10 TRBJ1-1 .
CASSVASGGLNEQFF TGTGCCAGCAGCGTAGCTAGCGGGGGACTGAATGAGCAGTTCTTC TRBV9 . 15 TRBJ2-1 TRBD2
CASTEYGTGHYGYAF TGCGCCAGCACCGAATATGGTACAGGACACTATGGCTACGCCTTC TRBV5-1 . 15 TRBJ1-2 .
CATSGLTGGTEAFF TGTGCCACCAGCGGCCTGACAGGGGGGACTGAAGCTTTCTTT TRBV15 few 14 TRBJ1-1 TRBD1
CASSDSIIGNTIYF TGTGCCAGCAGTGACAGCATTATTGGAAACACCATATATTTT TRBV2 many 14 TRBJ1-3 .
CASSSEGTQYF TGTGCCAGCAGCTCGGAGGGTACGCAGTATTTT TRBV7-8 . 11 TRBJ2-3 .
CSVEEDRRTSPYNEQFF TGCAGCGTTGAAGAAGATCGGCGGACTTCCCCTTACAATGAGCAGTTCTTC TRBV29-1 . 17 TRBJ2-1 .
CASDLQGETQYF TGTGCCAGCGACTTACAGGGAGAGACCCAGTACTTC TRBV9 few 12 TRBJ2-5 .